The source of this T cell receptor (beta chain) is a study of T cells in Graves' hyperthyroidism and ophthalmopathy. This CDR3 is built from 15 residues. Per the germline V gene, CDR1 is ENHRY and CDR2 is SYGVKD. Turning to this clonotype: Mismatch with germline at one junction end may stem from a read error.

A patient was excluded if there was uncontrolled infection, other autoimmune disease, pregnancy or lactation. It was 10 ml of fresh peripheral blood that supplied the PBMCs. Amplification of TCR beta CDR3 regions used RNA as the template. TCR CDR3 underwent first-round RT-PCR with the HTBI primer set. A single record per CDR3 protein comes from TCRdb applying MiXCR to the multiplex PCR reads. Here the sample spans nearly 750,000 distinct CDR3 sequences, roughly 32% being singletons. V usage is TRBV10-3 and J usage is TRBJ1-1; 7 bases align to TRBD1. The sequenced sample consisted of blood. The sequence derives from a woman in her 40s with Graves' hyperthyroidism. In nucleotides, the CDR3 is TGTGCCAGCAGTTTGCAGGGACAGTCGAACACTGAAGCTTTCTTT. It encodes CASSLQGQSNTEAFF.